This T cell receptor (beta chain) came from a study of blood T cell repertoires in COVID-19. Study-level background: Both acute and convalescent COVID-19 samples were obtained from the United States, Italy and Spain.

The CDR3 is 13 amino acids. V shed 0 bases and J shed 12 bases, with 12 bases lying between them. In germline, CDR1 is LNHNV, CDR2 YYDKDF (reference sequence). Enrollees, about 18 to 89 years old, lived in 24 US areas. Grouping used clinical history reported by participants in a survey and questionnaire. The assay was immunoSEQ multiplex PCR, and TCRdb's table has in-frame clones only and misses some. Among around 190,000 clones listed, about 91% were seen once. Sequenced input: PBMCs or T cells enriched from blood (not recorded which). This sequence originates from a man aged 18 to 29 with acute COVID-19. This chain joins TRBV15 and TRBJ1-5; no clear D gene. CDR3: CATSRDLGRFQHF. CDR3 bases: TGTGCCACCAGCAGAGATTTGGGCAGGTTCCAGCATTTT.